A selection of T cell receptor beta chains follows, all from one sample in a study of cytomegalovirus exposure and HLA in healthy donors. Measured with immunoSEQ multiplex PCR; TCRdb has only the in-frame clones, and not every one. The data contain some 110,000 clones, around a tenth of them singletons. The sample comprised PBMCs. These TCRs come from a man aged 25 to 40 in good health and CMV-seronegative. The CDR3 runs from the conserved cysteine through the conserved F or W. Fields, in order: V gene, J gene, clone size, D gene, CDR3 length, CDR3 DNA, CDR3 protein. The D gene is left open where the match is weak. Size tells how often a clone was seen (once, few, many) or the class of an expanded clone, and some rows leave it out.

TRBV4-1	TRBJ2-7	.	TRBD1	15	TGCGCCAGCAGCGAACCGGGACAGAGAAGAAACGAGCAGTACTTC	CASSEPGQRRNEQYF
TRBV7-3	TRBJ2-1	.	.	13	TGTGCCAGCAGCTTAGCGAGGACTAATGAGCAGTTCTTC	CASSLARTNEQFF
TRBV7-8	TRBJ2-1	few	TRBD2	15	TGTGCCAGCAAACCTACCGGACTAGCGGACAATGAGCAGTTCTTC	CASKPTGLADNEQFF
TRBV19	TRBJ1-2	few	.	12	TGTGCCAGTAGTCAGGGAACTCATGGCTACACCTTC	CASSQGTHGYTF
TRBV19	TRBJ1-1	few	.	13	TGTGCCAGTAGTCGGGTGGAAGGTACTGAAGCTTTCTTT	CASSRVEGTEAFF
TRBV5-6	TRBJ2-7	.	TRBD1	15	TGTGCCAGCAGCTTGTTCTCAGGGGGCATAAACGAGCAGCACTTC	CASSLFSGGINEQHF
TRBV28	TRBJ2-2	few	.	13	TGTGCCAGCGCCGTAGGGAGCACCGGGGAGCTGTTTTTT	CASAVGSTGELFF
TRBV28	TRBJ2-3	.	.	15	TGTGCCAGCAGTTGGGACAACTCTAGCACAGATACGCAGTATTTT	CASSWDNSSTDTQYF
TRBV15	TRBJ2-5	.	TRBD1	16	TGTGCCACCGGGTGTGGGACAGGGCCTTTTCAAGAGACCCAGTACTTC	CATGCGTGPFQETQYF
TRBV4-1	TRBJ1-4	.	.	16	TGCGCCAGCAGCCAAGATCGGCAGGGTGGAGGGGAAAAACTGTTTTTT	CASSQDRQGGGEKLFF
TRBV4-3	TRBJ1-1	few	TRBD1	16	TGCGCCAGCAGCCAAGGGACAGGGGGTGTGAACACTGAAGCTTTCTTT	CASSQGTGGVNTEAFF
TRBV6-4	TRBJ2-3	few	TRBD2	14	TGTGCCAGCAGTCCGAGCGGGGGGGCAGATACGCAGTATTTT	CASSPSGGADTQYF
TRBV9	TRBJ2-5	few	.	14	TGTGCCAGCAGCGTAGGTCAACATCAAGAGACCCAGTACTTC	CASSVGQHQETQYF
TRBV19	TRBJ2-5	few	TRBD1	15	TGTGCCAGTAGTGCGGGGACAGGGGGCGGTGAGACCCAGTACTTC	CASSAGTGGGETQYF
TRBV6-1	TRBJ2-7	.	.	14	TGTGCCAGCAGTGAGGCGACAGGCCCCTACGAGCAGTACTTC	CASSEATGPYEQYF
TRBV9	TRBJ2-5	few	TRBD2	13	TGTGCCAGCAGCCCCTTGGCGGGAGGGGCCCAGTACTTC	CASSPLAGGAQYF
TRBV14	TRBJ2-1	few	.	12	TGTGCCAGCTCTGGCGGTTACAATGAGCAGTTCTTC	CASSGGYNEQFF
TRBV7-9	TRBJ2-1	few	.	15	TGTGCCAGCAGCCCCGTGGGGCCCGGTCTGGATGAGCAGTTCTTC	CASSPVGPGLDEQFF
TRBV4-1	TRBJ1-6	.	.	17	TGCGCCAGCAGCCAAAGGGACGGAGGGTACCTCATTTCACCCCTCCACTTT	CASSQRDGGYLISPLHF
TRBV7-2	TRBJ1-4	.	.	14	TGTGCCAGCAGCCCTACAGGAGTGGGGGAAAAACTGTTTTTT	CASSPTGVGEKLFF
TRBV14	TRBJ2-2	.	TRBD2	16	TGTGCCAGCAGCCAAGGGGCGGGAGTATACACCGGGGAGCTGTTTTTT	CASSQGAGVYTGELFF
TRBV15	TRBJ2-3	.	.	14	TGTGCCACCAGCAGAGATCTCATCAGGGATACGCAGTATTTT	CATSRDLIRDTQYF
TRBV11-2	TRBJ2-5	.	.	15	TGTGCCAGCAGCTTAGATGGCGGCAGGGCAGGGACCCAGTACTTC	CASSLDGGRAGTQYF
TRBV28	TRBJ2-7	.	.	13	TGTGCCAGCAAAGATGGACTATCCTACGAGCAGTACTTC	CASKDGLSYEQYF
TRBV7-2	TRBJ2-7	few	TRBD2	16	TGTGCCAGCAGCTTCCCACGACTAGCGGGGAACTACGAGCAGTACTTC	CASSFPRLAGNYEQYF
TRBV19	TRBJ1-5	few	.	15	TGTGCCAGTAGTATAGCCCCAGATAGCAATCAGCCCCAGCATTTT	CASSIAPDSNQPQHF
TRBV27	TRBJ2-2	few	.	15	TGTGCCAGCAGTTACCAGCGGTCCCTCACCGGGGAGCTGTTTTTT	CASSYQRSLTGELFF
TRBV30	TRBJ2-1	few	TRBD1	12	TGTGCCTGGAGGGGGGACAGGCGATATAAGTTCTTC	CAWRGDRRYKFF
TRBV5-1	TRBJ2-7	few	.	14	TGCGCCAGCACCCCAGGGGATGACGCGTCGGGGCAGTACTTC	CASTPGDDASGQYF
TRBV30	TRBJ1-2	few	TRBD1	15	TGTGCCTGGAGTGTAACGGGACAGGGAATATATGGCTACACCTTC	CAWSVTGQGIYGYTF
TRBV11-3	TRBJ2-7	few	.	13	TGTGCCAGCAGCTTAGGCGACTACTACGAGCAGTACTTC	CASSLGDYYEQYF
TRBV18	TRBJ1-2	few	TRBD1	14	TGTGCCAGCTCAGGACAGGGGGCGCGGTATGGCTACACCTTC	CASSGQGARYGYTF
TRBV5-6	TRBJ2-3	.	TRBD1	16	TGTGCCAGCAGCCCTAAGGACAGGGCTTACACAGATACGCAGTATTTT	CASSPKDRAYTDTQYF
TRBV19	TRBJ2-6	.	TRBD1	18	TGTGCCAGTAGTTCTTGGACAGGGCCAAACTCTGGGGCCAACGTCCTGACTTTC	CASSSWTGPNSGANVLTF
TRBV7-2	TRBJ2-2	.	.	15	TGTGCCAGCAGCTTAATGGGCTTAACAGGGGGGGAGCTGTTTTTT	CASSLMGLTGGELFF
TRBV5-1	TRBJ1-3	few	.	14	TGCGCCAGCAGTCTGGCAGGGGTAGGAAACACCATATATTTT	CASSLAGVGNTIYF
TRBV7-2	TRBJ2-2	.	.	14	TGTGCCAGCAGCTTAGCCCAGAACACCGGGGAGCTGTTTTTT	CASSLAQNTGELFF
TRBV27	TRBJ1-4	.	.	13	.	CASSFGTGSPGPF
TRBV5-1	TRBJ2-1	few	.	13	TGCGCCAGCAGCTTTTCCAGGGACAATGAGCAGTTCTTC	CASSFSRDNEQFF
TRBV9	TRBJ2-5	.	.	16	TGTGCCAGCAGCGTGGGAGGCCCAGGGAGCCAAGAGACCCAGTACTTC	CASSVGGPGSQETQYF
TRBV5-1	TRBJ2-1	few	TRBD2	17	TGCGCCAGCAGCCCCAGAGAAGGCGGGAGGGCCTTCAATGAGCAGTTCTTC	CASSPREGGRAFNEQFF
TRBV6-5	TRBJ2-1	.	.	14	TGTGCCAGCAGGAGACATAGTTCGCGCAATGAGCAGTTCTTC	CASRRHSSRNEQFF
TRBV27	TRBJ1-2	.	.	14	TGTGCCAGCAGACCGATGGAGCTTAACTATGGCTACACCTTC	CASRPMELNYGYTF
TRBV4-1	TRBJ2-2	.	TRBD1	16	TGCGCCAGCAGCCTCCGACAGGGCCCGGGCACCGGGGAGCTGTTTTTT	CASSLRQGPGTGELFF